This TCR beta chain stems from a study of blood T cell repertoires in COVID-19. The CDR3 covers 13 residues. Germline V CDR1 and CDR2: SGHRS, YFSETQ. V dropped 3 bases and J dropped 7 bases, with 10 bases sitting between them. The method was immunoSEQ multiplex PCR; TCRdb's version includes in-frame clones alone and lacks a portion of them. The profile covers over 65,000 clones, with 80% to 90% appearing a single time and less than 35% taken by the ten largest. Sequenced input: peripheral blood. The TCR was taken from a man aged 45 to 65 with active or convalescent COVID-19. The chain carries TRBV5-1 and TRBJ1-4; D is unresolved. Written as DNA, the CDR3 is TGCGCCAGCAGCTCGGGTTCCGCTGAAAAACTGTTTTTT. Its protein is CASSSGSAEKLFF.